This T cell receptor (beta chain) was observed in a study of cytomegalovirus exposure and HLA in healthy donors. Study at large: In a later analysis, it was reported that the approximately 120 validation repertoires had been produced on the same platform as the 670 or so repertoires belonging to the first cohort.

Points from the study as a whole: The authors listed around 150 TCR beta chains as cytomegalovirus-associated. The tendency of first-cohort TCR clusters to co-occur in the roughly 120 validation repertoires was identified by a subsequent analysis. The majority of TCR sequences were rare, yet some public TCRs appeared in many donors.

The repertoire was sequenced with immunoSEQ multiplex PCR; TCRdb's copy has only in-frame clones and lacks some. The table lists 55,000 to 80,000 clones, 95% of them singletons. A word on this clone: Its specificity is not known.

V dropped 7 bases and J dropped 5; count of bases not matched to a gene: 4. This CDR3 is built from 13 residues. From germline, CDR1 is LNHDA and CDR2 SQIVND (reference sequence). The rearrangement links TRBV19 to TRBJ2-2; 7 bases are shared with TRBD1. The TCR sequence derives from a woman younger than 30 in good health and CMV-seropositive. The source material was PBMCs. As DNA, the CDR3 is TGTGCCAGTACGAGGGGGCGGACCGGGGAGCTGTTTTTT. Its protein product is CASTRGRTGELFF.